These 18 T cell receptor beta chains came from one sample sequenced in a study of spatial heterogeneity in lung cancer. Time point specified: sample taken at primary tumor resection. Study outcomes and limitations: Tumor mutation counts were tracked by expanded intratumoral alpha and beta TCR counts.

TCRdb re-derived calls from the 5' RACE reads in MiXCR, one entry per CDR3 protein. There are about 22,000 distinct CDR3 sequences in the sample; 8% to 10% occur only once, and roughly 7.4% lies in the top ten. These TCRs are of unknown antigen specificity. The sample here was lung tumor tissue, taken at surgery. These receptors all come from a male donor with early-stage non-small cell lung cancer.

This clonotype was detected ten times or more. The rearrangement uses TRBV5-1 and TRBJ2-5; no definite D call. The CDR3 covers 13 residues. V lost 4 bases and J lost 5, with 12 bases in between. CDR1 is SGHRS and CDR2 is YFSETQ in the germline V gene. The CDR3 DNA sequence: TGCGCCAGCAGCCGTGGCCACGGGGAGACCCAGTACTTC. Its translation: CASSRGHGETQYF.

This clonotype was recorded many times. The chain employs TRBV5-1 and TRBJ2-7, with 8 bases that match TRBD1. V was pared by 4 bases and J by 4 bases, with 13 bases of the junction left unmatched. Germline assignment: CDR1 SGHRS and CDR2 YFSETQ. The CDR3 spans 16 residues. The CDR3 region is CASSLGTGRVGYEQYF. CDR3 nucleotides: TGCGCCAGCAGCCTGGGGACAGGCCGCGTTGGGTACGAGCAGTACTTC.

This clonotype has a handful of counts. The chain combines TRBV28 with TRBJ2-5, with TRBD2 as a possible D gene (6 bases). CDR1 is MDHEN, CDR2 SYDVKM, per germline. The V and J ends lost 3 bases and 4 bases respectively, with 15 bases between them. The CDR3 is 15 residues long. The CDR3 DNA sequence: TGTGCCAGCAGTTTCGGGACTCAGAGGGGAGAGACCCAGTACTTC. It is translated as CASSFGTQRGETQYF.

This clonotype was found many times. The J gene is TRBJ2-4, the V gene TRBV11-2; TRBD1 might be the D (6 bases). Germline V gene data show CDR1 as SGHAT and CDR2 as FQNNGV. V was trimmed by 1 base and J by 3 bases, leaving 7 bases between them. CDR3 size: 14 residues. This chain's CDR3 is CASSLVGGKNIQYF. The CDR3 nucleotides read TGTGCCAGCAGCTTAGTAGGGGGCAAAAACATTCAGTACTTC.

This clonotype was detected many times. This chain uses TRBV3-1 with TRBJ2-3, with 8 bases identical to TRBD2. CDR3 length: 14 residues. Per the germline V gene, CDR1 is LGHDT and CDR2 is YNNKEL (reference sequence). V was pared by 4 bases and J by 0 bases, with 0 bases of the junction left unmatched. CDR3 amino acids: CASSPGGSTDTQYF. CDR3 in DNA: TGTGCCAGCAGCCCGGGGGGGAGCACAGATACGCAGTATTTT.

By frequency in the sample, this clonotype is medium-sized. The chain couples TRBV7-7 to TRBJ2-5; D is perhaps TRBD1 (6 bases). V gave up 1 base and J gave up 4 bases, with 13 bases separating them. This CDR3 is 15 amino acids long. The germline CDR1 and CDR2 sequences are SSHAT and FNYEAQ (reference sequence). Written as DNA, the CDR3 is TGTGCCAGCAGCTTAGGGGGCAGGGGCGGAGAGACCCAGTACTTC. It codes for CASSLGGRGGETQYF.

Of note for this clonotype: This sequence may be a read error, since a much larger clone differs from it by one base. The rearrangement joins TRBV2 to TRBJ2-3; D is uncertain. The germline gives CDR1 SNHLY, CDR2 FYNNEI. V was trimmed by 7 bases and J by 2 bases, leaving 13 bases between them. CDR3 length: 14 amino acids. CDR3 nucleotide sequence: TGTGCCAGCATAATGGGTAGGGACACAGATACGCAGTATTTT. Its translation is CASIMGRDTDTQYF.

At least ten counts were recorded for this clonotype. The chain employs TRBV6-2 or TRBV6-3 and TRBJ2-3; the D is unclear. The CDR3 is 13 residues long. The ends were cut back, 0 bases at V and 6 bases at J, with 7 bases in the middle. Germline V lookup: CDR1 MNHEY, CDR2 SVGEGT. CDR3 loop: CASSYSLRDTQYF. The DNA of the CDR3 is TGTGCCAGCAGTTACTCGTTGAGGGATACGCAGTATTTT.

The CDR3, as DNA: TGTGCCAGCAGCTCCCTAGCGGGAGCGCTCTACGAGCAGTACTTC. Protein: CASSSLAGALYEQYF. The chain links TRBV5-5 to TRBJ2-7; TRBD2 agrees at 10 bases. CDR3 size: 15 residues. The junction had 6 bases not matched to a gene; V was cut back by 3 bases and J by 3 bases. The germline V gene encodes CDR1 SGHKS and CDR2 YYEKEE (reference sequence). The variable domain in full, completed from reference TRBV5-5 and TRBJ2-7, reads DAGVTQSPTHLIKTRGQQVTLRCSPISGHKSVSWYQQVLGQGPQFIFQYYEKEERGRGNFPDRFSARQFPNYSSELNVNALLLGDSALYLCASSSLAGALYEQYFGPGTRLTVT.

This clonotype was detected ten times or more. The rearrangement uses TRBV3-1 and TRBJ2-2; possibly TRBD1 or TRBD2 for D (6 bases each). The CDR3 covers 15 residues. CDR1 is LGHDT, CDR2 YNNKEL, per germline (reference sequence). The germline V and J ends were trimmed by 4 bases and 5 bases, with 14 bases remaining between them. This CDR3 is CASSRRRGATGELFF. The CDR3 nucleotides are TGTGCCAGCAGCCGCCGGAGGGGGGCGACCGGGGAGCTGTTTTTT.

This clonotype was detected many times. The rearrangement uses TRBV19 and TRBJ1-5; D not resolved. V lost 5 bases and J 2 bases, leaving 13 bases between the germline ends. CDR3 length equals 15 residues. From germline, CDR1 is LNHDA and CDR2 SQIVND (reference sequence). The DNA for the CDR3 is TGTGCCAGTAGTCGGAGGGTCTTAGGCAATCAGCCCCAGCATTTT. It specifies CASSRRVLGNQPQHF.

The genes are TRBV28 and TRBJ2-3; D gene ambiguous. Germline CDR1 reads MDHEN; CDR2 reads SYDVKM. This CDR3 contains 15 residues. V was cut by 7 bases and J by 0 bases, with 14 bases left in between. The CDR3 DNA follows: TGTGCCAGCACTGAACAGTTCCCTAGCACAGATACGCAGTATTTT. Its protein product is CASTEQFPSTDTQYF. The variable domain in full, with the rest retrieved from reference TRBV28 and TRBJ2-3, is DVKVTQSSRYLVKRTGEKVFLECVQDMDHENMFWYRQDPGLGLRLIYFSYDVKMKEKGDIPEGYSVSREKKERFSLILESASTNQTSMYLCASTEQFPSTDTQYFGPGTRLTVL.

The V gene is TRBV18, the J gene TRBJ2-7; D possibly corresponds to TRBD1 (6 bases). The ends were cut back, 2 bases at V and 2 bases at J, with 7 bases in the middle. The CDR3 runs 13 residues. Germline CDR1 is KGHSH and CDR2 is LQKENI. The CDR3 protein is CASSPGDTYEQYF. The CDR3 DNA reads as TGTGCCAGCTCACCAGGGGACACCTACGAGCAGTACTTC.

The chain combines TRBV5-1 with TRBJ1-5, with D uncertain. CDR1 SGHRS and CDR2 YFSETQ come from the germline V gene. This CDR3 contains 15 residues. Trimming shortened V by 4 bases and J by 0 bases, and 11 bases separated the two germline ends. CDR3 in DNA: TGCGCCAGCAGCCCGGACGGCAATAGCAATCAGCCCCAGCATTTT. This translates into CASSPDGNSNQPQHF.

The CDR3: CAGSRGASPLHF. The CDR3 nucleotides are TGTGCCGGGAGTAGGGGGGCTTCACCCCTCCACTTT. The chain joins TRBV2 to TRBJ1-6, with D possibly being TRBD1 (6 bases). Germline CDR1 is SNHLY and CDR2 is FYNNEI. Trimming took off 11 bases at V and 9 bases at J, with 14 bases between the two ends. This CDR3 region has 12 residues.

This clonotype has just a few counts. This sequence joins TRBV27 and TRBJ1-2; D might be TRBD1 (5 bases). The CDR3 is made up of 17 amino acids. Germline values: CDR1 MNHEY, CDR2 SMNVEV (reference sequence). Trimming left V 5 bases short and J 4 bases short, with 23 bases between. CDR3 region: CASSPNPPGLNPYGYTF. In DNA form, the CDR3 reads TGTGCCAGCAGTCCGAATCCTCCGGGACTGAATCCCTATGGCTACACCTTC.

A few counts support this clonotype. The chain joins TRBV9 to TRBJ2-7; 9 nucleotides match TRBD1. Germline CDR1 reads SGDLS; CDR2 reads YYNGEE. The J segment lost 3 bases and the V segment lost 2 bases, leaving 3 bases of the junction unmatched. This CDR3 region has 14 residues. This CDR3 reads CASSVGTGFYEQYF. The CDR3, as DNA: TGTGCCAGCAGCGTTGGGACAGGGTTCTACGAGCAGTACTTC.

This clonotype was picked up many times. The chain uses TRBV2 and TRBJ1-5, with a weak D call TRBD1 (5 bases). CDR3 length: 14 residues. Deletions cut 7 bases from V and 1 base from J, with 11 bases between. Per the germline V gene, CDR1 is SNHLY and CDR2 is FYNNEI. The CDR3 loop is CASNAGVSNQPQHF. The CDR3 nucleotides are TGTGCCAGCAACGCGGGGGTGAGCAATCAGCCCCAGCATTTT.